This T cell receptor beta chain appears in the sequencing data of a study of CD8 T cells in Susac syndrome. cDNA came from around 0.5 to 1 ug RNA primed by random hexamers. The TCR beta CDR3 was amplified by immunoSEQ multiplex PCR across 54 Vbeta, 13 Jbeta. TCRdb re-called the immunoSEQ multiplex PCR reads with MiXCR, one entry per CDR3 protein. The sample has fewer than 70,000 distinct CDR3 sequences; 95% are singletons. This clonotype was counted between two and nine times. Germline V gene data show CDR1 as SQVTM and CDR2 as ANQGSEA. The CDR3 covers 11 residues. The V end was cut by 3 bases, the J end by 7 bases, with 9 bases between. The study sequenced TCR beta in blood CD8+ and CD4+ T cells. Healthy donors constituted the controls, which were matched for age and sex. TEMRA cells were FACS-enriched and CD8+ and CD4+ T cells negatively isolated.

The TCR was taken from a human donor in good health. Sequences were obtained from CD8+ T cells from PBMCs. This sequence joins TRBV29-1 and TRBJ1-1, with a weak D call TRBD1 (5 bases). The chain's CDR3 is CSVEKGIEAFF. In nucleotides, the CDR3 is TGCAGCGTTGAGAAGGGGATTGAAGCTTTCTTT.